This T cell receptor beta chain appears in the sequencing data of a study of blood T cell repertoires in COVID-19. Study context: Whether acute or convalescent, the COVID-19 samples came from the United States, Italy and Spain.

Germline V gives CDR1 LGHDT, CDR2 YNNKEL (reference sequence). The CDR3 has 18 residues. Trimming cost V 1 base and J 0 bases, with 16 bases left between them. Participant ages covered roughly 18 to 89 years across 24 US areas. The repertoire was sequenced with immunoSEQ multiplex PCR; TCRdb's copy has only in-frame clones and lacks some. The sample yields 200,000 or so clones, around 89% seen once. The source is a woman aged 35 to 49 with acute COVID-19. The chain has TRBV3-1 (or the pseudogene TRBV3-2) and TRBJ2-4, with no clear D. The material sequenced was PBMCs or T cells enriched from blood (not recorded which). CDR3 sequence reads: CASSQVLSTSLAKNIQYF. Here the CDR3 DNA reads TGTGCCAGCAGCCAAGTACTTAGCACCTCGCTAGCCAAAAACATTCAGTACTTC.